One and the same sample provided the 22 T cell receptor beta chains below, sequenced in a study of regulatory T cells in long-lasting Graves disease. Sequencing libraries for TCR beta were prepared with iRepertoire HTBI primers and Arm-PCR of CDR3 regions. TCRdb reprocessed the multiplex PCR reads with MiXCR, giving one entry per CDR3 protein. The table records 440,000 or so distinct CDR3 sequences, less than 20% of them present only once. Time point defined: newly diagnosed GD, antithyroid drugs for less than 3 months. Construction of the TCR library relied on RNA isolated from PBMCs. These same data were also listed under a study on T cells in Graves' hyperthyroidism and ophthalmopathy.

The sample was peripheral blood mononuclear cells (PBMCs), taken at new diagnosis, from a patient treated with antithyroid drugs. The receptor source for this set is a woman aged 25 to 39 with Graves disease.

There are many counts of this clonotype. The rearrangement links TRBV7-9 to TRBJ2-5; D might be TRBD1 (6 bases). The CDR3 length is 14 residues. Trimming took 7 bases from V and 5 from J, leaving 17 bases between them. Germline assignment: CDR1 SEHNR and CDR2 FQNEAQ (reference sequence). The CDR3 here is CASTSRDIPETQYF. DNA for the CDR3: TGTGCCAGCACGTCCCGGGACATTCCCGAGACCCAGTACTTC.

Points on this clonotype: It may be a read error: a sequence one base away is much more abundant. The CDR3 sequence: CASNTPGPMNTEAFF. The CDR3 DNA sequence: TGTGCCAGCAACACCCCGGGACCGATGAACACTGAAGCTTTCTTT. The chain has TRBV3-1 and TRBJ1-1, with a weak D call TRBD1 (5 bases). Germline CDR1 and CDR2: LGHDT and YNNKEL (reference sequence). The CDR3 is 15 residues long. Trimming removed 7 bases from V and 0 bases from J, with 15 bases in between. Filled out from reference TRBV3-1 and TRBJ1-1, the complete variable domain reads DTAVSQTPKYLVTQMGNDKSIKCEQNLGHDTMYWYKQDSKKFLKIMFSYNNKELIINETVPNRFSPKSPDKAHLNLHINSLELGDSAVYFCASNTPGPMNTEAFFGQGTRLTVV.

The chain has TRBV24-1 and TRBJ2-1; 12 nucleotides agree with TRBD2. The CDR3 is made up of 16 amino acids. Germline V lookup: CDR1 KGHDR, CDR2 SFDVKD. Trimming at V came to 4 bases and at J to 8 bases, leaving 8 bases not matched to a gene. The CDR3 DNA reads as TGTGCCACCAGTGACGCCCTAGCGGGAGGGCGGGATGAGCAGTTCTTC. It encodes CATSDALAGGRDEQFF.

The J gene is TRBJ2-3, the V gene TRBV6-2 or TRBV6-3; possibly TRBD2 for D (5 bases). Trimming left V 2 bases short and J 1 base short, with 10 bases between. The CDR3 is 15 residues long. Germline V gene data show CDR1 as MNHEY and CDR2 as SVGEGT. The CDR3 loop is CASSYGELRTDTQYF. CDR3 coding DNA: TGTGCCAGCAGTTACGGGGAGTTACGCACAGATACGCAGTATTTT.

The chain links TRBV9 to TRBJ2-7; a weak D match, TRBD2 (6 bases). The CDR3 is 16 amino acids. Germline V gene lookup returns CDR1 SGDLS and CDR2 YYNGEE. Trimming stripped 6 bases from V and 1 base from J, with 20 bases between. CDR3: CASKYETRRASYEQYF. CDR3 bases: TGTGCCAGCAAGTACGAGACTAGAAGAGCATCCTACGAGCAGTACTTC.

This clonotype was seen many times. In DNA form, the CDR3 reads TGTGCCAGCAGCTTGTTGATCTCTGGGGCCAACGTCCTGACTTTC. Residues: CASSLLISGANVLTF. The chain joins TRBV5-5 to TRBJ2-6; no clear D gene. This CDR3 is built from 15 residues. V was cut by 1 base and J by 0 bases, with 5 bases left in between. In germline, CDR1 is SGHKS, CDR2 YYEKEE (reference sequence).

This clonotype was seen ten or more times. The J gene is TRBJ1-5, the V gene TRBV28, with TRBD1 identical over 10 bases. V gave up 7 bases and J gave up 5 bases; unmatched junction bases: 5. The CDR3 is 14 residues long. In germline, CDR1 is MDHEN, CDR2 SYDVKM. The CDR3 sequence is CASIRDRGYQPQHF. The CDR3 region has the DNA TGTGCCAGCATTCGGGACAGGGGTTATCAGCCCCAGCATTTT.

A remark on this clonotype: A much larger clone lies one base from this, so it may be a read error. The chain recombines TRBV7-6 with TRBJ1-6; TRBD1 aligns across 9 bases. Germline V gene lookup returns CDR1 SGHVS and CDR2 FNYEAQ. CDR3 length: 15 amino acids. CDR3 nucleotides: TGTGTCAGCAGCTTAGTGGGACAGGGTATCTCACCCCTCCACTTT. It specifies CVSSLVGQGISPLHF.

This clonotype appeared many times. The chain employs TRBV3-1 and TRBJ1-1; the D gene is possibly TRBD1 (6 bases). The ends were cut back, 10 bases at V and 0 bases at J, with 12 bases in the middle. In germline, CDR1 is LGHDT, CDR2 YNNKEL (reference sequence). The CDR3 covers 13 residues. CDR3 amino acids: CATRGLMNTEAFF. CDR3 nucleotides: TGTGCCACCAGGGGACTCATGAACACTGAAGCTTTCTTT.

In its sample, this clonotype was seen a few times. The genes are TRBV28 and TRBJ2-2; TRBD2 is a possible D gene (5 bases). Looked up from germline, CDR1 is MDHEN and CDR2 is SYDVKM. V lost 4 bases and J 6 bases, leaving 6 bases between the germline ends. This CDR3 contains 12 residues. CDR3 in amino acids: CASSSGAGELFF. The CDR3 DNA sequence: TGTGCCAGCAGTTCCGGGGCCGGGGAGCTGTTTTTT. The variable domain in full, completed from reference TRBV28 and TRBJ2-2, reads DVKVTQSSRYLVKRTGEKVFLECVQDMDHENMFWYRQDPGLGLRLIYFSYDVKMKEKGDIPEGYSVSREKKERFSLILESASTNQTSMYLCASSSGAGELFFGEGSRLTVL.

There are a few counts of this clonotype. This rearrangement joins TRBV20-1 to TRBJ1-2, with D perhaps matching TRBD1 (5 bases). V dropped 1 base and J dropped 6 bases, with 9 bases sitting between them. CDR3 length equals 12 residues. The germline CDR1 and CDR2 sequences are DFQATT and SNEGSKA (reference sequence). The CDR3 sequence: CSARGTGHGYTF. DNA of the CDR3: TGCAGTGCTAGAGGTACAGGCCATGGCTACACCTTC.

This clonotype was observed a handful of times. The chain combines TRBV20-1 with TRBJ1-1; D possibly corresponds to TRBD1 (5 bases). Germline V lookup: CDR1 DFQATT, CDR2 SNEGSKA (reference sequence). V was shortened by 3 bases and J by 2 bases, with 13 bases between the two germline ends. The CDR3 consists of 14 residues. In DNA form, the CDR3 reads TGCAGTGCTAGTACAGGACCTTTAAACACTGAAGCTTTCTTT. Protein product: CSASTGPLNTEAFF.

This clonotype was seen at least ten times. In DNA form, the CDR3 reads TGTGCCAGCAGTCCCGTAGCGGGAACCCCCTACGAGCAGTACTTC. Amino acid sequence: CASSPVAGTPYEQYF. This chain uses TRBV28 with TRBJ2-7; 8 positions agree with TRBD2. After removal of 5 bases from V and 2 bases from J, the junction contained 8 bases not matched to a gene. From germline, CDR1 is MDHEN and CDR2 SYDVKM. The CDR3 totals 15 residues. Supplemented by reference TRBV28 and TRBJ2-7, the full variable domain reads DVKVTQSSRYLVKRTGEKVFLECVQDMDHENMFWYRQDPGLGLRLIYFSYDVKMKEKGDIPEGYSVSREKKERFSLILESASTNQTSMYLCASSPVAGTPYEQYFGPGTRLTVT.

This clonotype was seen ten or more times. The chain has TRBV12-3 or TRBV12-4 and TRBJ2-7; D remains ambiguous. CDR3 length equals 14 residues. V was cut by 6 bases and J by 2 bases, with 14 bases left in between. The CDR3: CASRPGEDPYEQYF. CDR3 DNA: TGTGCCAGCAGGCCCGGTGAAGACCCCTACGAGCAGTACTTC.

The chain is built from TRBV5-1 and TRBJ2-5; either TRBD1 or TRBD2 may supply D (6 bases each). The CDR3 is 15 residues long. Germline CDR1 is SGHRS and CDR2 is YFSETQ. V lost 3 bases, J lost 2 bases, and 14 bases lay in between. The CDR3, as DNA: TGCGCCAGCAGCTCCGGAGGGGGAGTACAAGAGACCCAGTACTTC. It translates to CASSSGGGVQETQYF.

This clonotype has just a few counts. The rearrangement joins TRBV20-1 to TRBJ2-2; D is unresolved. Germline V lookup: CDR1 DFQATT, CDR2 SNEGSKA (reference sequence). This CDR3 contains 14 residues. Trimming took 2 bases from V and 2 from J, leaving 9 bases between them. The CDR3 protein is CSARWPDNTGELFF. The CDR3 region has the DNA TGCAGTGCTAGATGGCCCGACAACACCGGGGAGCTGTTTTTT.

The chain couples TRBV15 to TRBJ2-3, with D unresolved. The CDR3 loop spans 10 amino acids. The V end was cut by 8 bases, the J end by 6 bases, with 6 bases between. CDR1 and CDR2 from the germline V gene are LNHNV and YYDKDF (reference sequence). CDR3 nucleotides: TGTGCCACCGCGCGGGATACGCAGTATTTT. Amino acids: CATARDTQYF.

The chain recombines TRBV6-5 with TRBJ2-1, with 9 bases lining up with TRBD2. The V segment lost 4 bases and the J segment 3 bases; nucleotides outside the gene matches: 7. CDR1 and CDR2 from the germline V gene are MNHEY and SVGAGI. The CDR3 runs 16 residues. The DNA for the CDR3 is TGTGCCAGCAGTTCCCTTAGCGGGAGAATCTACAATGAGCAGTTCTTC. As protein: CASSSLSGRIYNEQFF.

There are a few counts of this clonotype. This chain links TRBV12-3 or TRBV12-4 with TRBJ2-2, with TRBD2 identical over 10 bases. V was pared by 4 bases and J by 2 bases, with 4 bases of the junction left unmatched. This CDR3 has 16 residues. CDR3 DNA sequence: TGTGCCAGCAGTTCCCGACTAGCGGGTAACACCGGGGAGCTGTTTTTT. Translation: CASSSRLAGNTGELFF.

This clonotype came up many times. The chain recombines TRBV7-2 with TRBJ2-3, with 11 positions matching TRBD1. Germline trimming cut 5 bases from V and 6 bases from J; bases unmatched to any gene: 10. This CDR3 region has 16 residues. Germline loops: CDR1 SGHTA, CDR2 FQGNSA. Here the CDR3 reads CASSADRGLKPDTQYF. The CDR3 coding sequence is TGTGCCAGCAGCGCGGACAGGGGGCTAAAACCCGATACGCAGTATTTT. The full variable domain, rest sourced from reference TRBV7-2 and TRBJ2-3, is GAGVSQSPSNKVTEKGKDVELRCDPISGHTALYWYRQSLGQGLEFLIYFQGNSAPDKSGLPSDRFSAERTGGSVSTLTIQRTQQEDSAVYLCASSADRGLKPDTQYFGPGTRLTVL.

This clonotype was recorded a few times. The CDR3 sequence is CASSQASRLAGSDTQYF. The CDR3 bases are TGCGCCAGCAGCCAAGCTTCGAGACTAGCGGGCTCAGATACGCAGTATTTT. This chain joins TRBV4-1 and TRBJ2-3; TRBD2 aligns across 10 bases. The junction had 8 bases not matched to a gene; V was cut back by 1 base and J by 4 bases. This CDR3 contains 17 residues. CDR1 is MGHRA and CDR2 is YSYEKL in the germline V gene.

This clonotype was detected only a few times. The rearrangement links TRBV7-9 to TRBJ1-6; possibly TRBD1 for D (5 bases). Germline V gene lookup returns CDR1 SEHNR and CDR2 FQNEAQ (reference sequence). Trimming removed 0 bases at V and 4 bases at J, with 16 bases between. The CDR3 totals 18 residues. CDR3 residues: CASSLAQGGRTYNSPLHF. CDR3 nucleotides: TGTGCCAGCAGCTTAGCGCAGGGTGGCCGAACTTATAATTCACCCCTCCACTTT.